What follows is one T cell receptor (beta chain) and its context. The antigen remains undetermined. Replicate PCRs from sorted subsets contained around 200 ng DNA, which is some 30,000 T cell genomes. Sequencing was performed with immunoSEQ multiplex PCR; in TCRdb, only in-frame clones are kept and a portion is missing. The repertoire consists of 2 million to 2.5 million clones, with roughly 92% occurring once and the leading ten covering 0.3% to 0.45%. CDR3 size: 16 residues. CDR1 is SGHDT and CDR2 is YYEEEE in the germline V gene. V was cut by 2 bases and J by 2 bases, with 15 bases left in between. This sample is part of a study of shared clonotypes between healthy human individuals. General study findings and limits: Non-shared clonotypes displayed generation probabilities falling below those of clonotypes present in all four donors.

Every donor was a Caucasian adult from Nashville, Tennessee. This chain uses TRBV5-6 with TRBJ2-3, with D tentatively TRBD2 (6 bases). The receptor's source is a young man in good health. Some clones in this sample may be carry-over from other donors' samples. The sequencing sample was made of naive CD4+ T cells from PBMCs. Stated subset: CD45RA+ positively selected. The CDR3 coding sequence is TGTGCCAGCAGCTTTTCGGGACTGCTGGCCACAGATACGCAGTATTTT. This gives the protein CASSFSGLLATDTQYF.